This T cell receptor beta chain was profiled in a study of blood T cell repertoires in COVID-19. Overall study: Specimens from acute and convalescent COVID-19 originated in the United States, Italy and Spain.

TCRdb keeps only in-frame clones here, not all; method: immunoSEQ multiplex PCR. The sample shows 250,000 or so clones, over 70% of them seen only once. The CDR3 spans 17 residues. CDR1 and CDR2 (germline): LNHDA, SQIVND (reference sequence). The V gene end was trimmed by 0 bases and the J gene end by 2 bases; junction bases not matched to a gene: 6. This sequence originates from a woman aged 25 to 39 who had been exposed to COVID-19. The specimen sequenced was PBMCs or T cells enriched from blood (not recorded which). V is TRBV19 and J is TRBJ2-2; 7 bases agree with TRBD1. The CDR3 region has the DNA TGTGCCAGTAGTATAGATCTGGGGACAGCCAACACCGGGGAGCTGTTTTTT. This gives the protein CASSIDLGTANTGELFF.